What follows are 28 T cell receptor beta chains derived from one specimen sequenced in a study of immune evolution from preneoplasia to lung adenocarcinoma. Measured with immunoSEQ multiplex PCR; TCRdb has only the in-frame clones, and not every one. The profile shows about 8,300 clones, roughly 80% of them singletons. The sequencing input was FFPE invasive lung adenocarcinoma tissue. Receptors were obtained from a person between 50 and 69 years old with lung adenocarcinoma.

The genes are TRBV29-1 and TRBJ1-2; 8 positions match TRBD1. Germline CDR1 and CDR2: SQVTM and ANQGSEA. The CDR3 runs 13 residues. Losses at the gene ends were 2 bases for V and 4 bases for J; bases not matched to a gene: 3. The CDR3 bases are TGCAGCGTTGAACTTCAGGGGGCCTATGGCTACACCTTC. It codes for CSVELQGAYGYTF.

The chain recombines TRBV10-3 with TRBJ2-3; tentatively, D is TRBD1 (6 bases). With 4 bases removed from V and 3 bases from J, the gap between germline ends came to 11 bases. The CDR3 is 14 amino acids. Germline assignment: CDR1 ENHRY and CDR2 SYGVKD. CDR3 nucleotide sequence: TGTGCCATCAGTGGGGGGCGCCTGACAGATACGCAGTATTTT. This gives the protein CAISGGRLTDTQYF.

The chain is built from TRBV10-3 and TRBJ2-1, with TRBD2 as a possible D gene (6 bases). This CDR3 comprises 16 residues. Looked up from germline, CDR1 is ENHRY and CDR2 is SYGVKD. V gave up 6 bases and J gave up 1 base, with 16 bases separating them. CDR3 DNA sequence: TGTGCCATCAGCCGGACTACGCAAGTGTCCTACAATGAGCAGTTCTTC. Translating gives CAISRTTQVSYNEQFF.

The chain carries TRBV18 and TRBJ2-7; TRBD1 aligns across 8 bases. Germline values: CDR1 KGHSH, CDR2 LQKENI. V shed 4 bases, J shed 2 bases, and the junction held 4 bases outside the gene matches. The CDR3 totals 14 residues. DNA for the CDR3: TGTGCCAGCTCACGATCGGGACAGGCCTACGAGCAGTACTTC. Protein product: CASSRSGQAYEQYF.

This clone appeared once. The genes are TRBV5-1 and TRBJ2-1, with TRBD1 matching over 9 bases. Losses at the gene ends were 3 bases for V and 5 bases for J; bases not matched to a gene: 3. The CDR3 covers 14 residues. Germline V lookup: CDR1 SGHRS, CDR2 YFSETQ. The CDR3 DNA reads as TGCGCCAGCAGCTCCGGGACAGGGAACAATGAGCAGTTCTTC. This gives the protein CASSSGTGNNEQFF.

The chain uses TRBV27 and TRBJ1-5, with D perhaps matching TRBD1 (6 bases). The germline V gene encodes CDR1 MNHEY and CDR2 SMNVEV (reference sequence). The CDR3 has 16 amino acids. V lost 0 bases and J 5 bases, leaving 14 bases between the germline ends. The DNA of the CDR3 is TGTGCCAGCAGTTTATCGGGGGGGCTAAGAGATCAGCCCCAGCATTTT. Protein sequence: CASSLSGGLRDQPQHF.

The V and J genes are TRBV9 and TRBJ2-3, with a possible D match to TRBD2 (6 bases). Trimming shortened V by 4 bases and J by 5 bases, and 23 bases separated the two germline ends. CDR1 and CDR2 (germline): SGDLS, YYNGEE. The CDR3 has 17 residues. This chain's CDR3 is CASSPHDRELYGDTQYF. The CDR3 DNA reads as TGTGCCAGCAGCCCCCATGATCGGGAGTTATACGGAGATACGCAGTATTTT.

The V and J genes are TRBV29-1 and TRBJ1-5; 7 bases map to TRBD1. Germline V gene sequence: CDR1 SQVTM, CDR2 ANQGSEA. J was trimmed by 4 bases and V by 6 bases; bases with no gene match: 9. The CDR3 runs to 14 residues. The CDR3 region has the DNA TGCAGCGTGGGCGAGGGGGCAGGGAATCAGCCCCAGCATTTT. Translated, it gives CSVGEGAGNQPQHF. Supplemented by reference TRBV29-1 and TRBJ1-5, the full variable domain reads SAVISQKPSRDICQRGTSLTIQCQVDSQVTMMFWYRQQPGQSLTLIATANQGSEATYESGFVIDKFPISRPNLTFSTLTVSNMSPEDSSIYLCSVGEGAGNQPQHFGDGTRLSIL.

The CDR3 is CSVSRGTSGNNEQFF. For the CDR3, the DNA is TGCAGCGTTTCCCGGGGGACTAGCGGAAACAATGAGCAGTTCTTC. This sequence joins TRBV29-1 and TRBJ2-1; 11 positions match TRBD2. The CDR3 is made up of 15 amino acids. Germline-derived CDR1 and CDR2 are SQVTM and ANQGSEA. Trimming at V came to 5 bases and at J to 5 bases, leaving 8 bases not matched to a gene.

The rearrangement links TRBV5-1 to TRBJ2-7; a weak D match, TRBD2 (7 bases). There are 16 residues in the CDR3. Germline V gives CDR1 SGHRS, CDR2 YFSETQ. Trimming removed 4 bases at V and 2 bases at J, with 19 bases between. In DNA, the CDR3 is TGCGCCAGCAGCCCGGGAGGCCCGGGACACACCTACGAGCAGTACTTC. Encoded protein: CASSPGGPGHTYEQYF.

The chain carries TRBV29-1 and TRBJ2-7; D may be TRBD2 (6 bases). This CDR3 region has 14 residues. The germline gives CDR1 SQVTM, CDR2 ANQGSEA. Trimming removed 5 bases at V and 0 bases at J, with 14 bases between. The CDR3 sequence is CSVLPSVNSYEQYF. The CDR3 DNA reads as TGCAGCGTTTTGCCTAGCGTTAACTCCTACGAGCAGTACTTC.

This rearrangement joins TRBV11-2 to TRBJ2-7, with 8 bases aligning to TRBD1. Germline V gene lookup returns CDR1 SGHAT and CDR2 FQNNGV. Unmatched junction bases numbered 10, after V lost 4 bases and J lost 2 bases. This CDR3 is 16 amino acids long. The CDR3 DNA reads TGTGCCAGCAGCTCCACCCGGGACAGGTCCCCCTACGAGCAGTACTTC. It encodes CASSSTRDRSPYEQYF.

V is TRBV30 and J is TRBJ2-7; TRBD2 might be the D (7 bases). The CDR3 loop spans 14 amino acids. V lost 6 bases and J 4 bases, leaving 19 bases between the germline ends. The germline V gene has CDR1 GTSNPN and CDR2 SVGIG (reference sequence). For the CDR3, the DNA is TGTGCCTGCTCTAAGGGGGGGCGGTTGTACGAGCAGTACTTC. It yields the protein CACSKGGRLYEQYF.

This clone was seen a handful of times. The V and J genes are TRBV29-1 and TRBJ1-1; 7 nucleotides align to TRBD1. The CDR3 sequence is 11 residues long. V was pared by 5 bases and J by 5 bases, with 2 bases of the junction left unmatched. CDR1 SQVTM and CDR2 ANQGSEA come from the germline V gene. For the CDR3, the DNA is TGCAGCGTTATGACAGGGACTGAAGCTTTCTTT. Protein: CSVMTGTEAFF.

The chain links TRBV18 to TRBJ2-7; D gene unclear. CDR1 is KGHSH, CDR2 LQKENI, per germline. The length of the CDR3 is 12 residues. V was cut by 2 bases and J by 6 bases, with 8 bases left in between. CDR3 in DNA: TGTGCCAGCTCACCAGCGGAAACCGAGCAGTACTTC. This sequence encodes CASSPAETEQYF. The full variable domain, completed using reference TRBV18 and TRBJ2-7, is NAGVMQNPRHLVRRRGQEARLRCSPMKGHSHVYWYRQLPEEGLKFMVYLQKENIIDESGMPKERFSAEFPKEGPSILRIQQVVRGDSAAYFCASSPAETEQYFGPGTRLTVT.

The V and J genes are TRBV28 and TRBJ1-5; D unresolved. CDR1 MDHEN and CDR2 SYDVKM come from the germline V gene. The CDR3 has 15 residues. V lost 3 bases and J lost 0, with 9 bases in between. This CDR3 reads CASSFLGISNQPQHF. CDR3 bases: TGTGCCAGCAGTTTTTTGGGAATTAGCAATCAGCCCCAGCATTTT.

Turning to this clone: The identical CDR3 is also encoded by other nucleotide sequences in the sample. The V and J genes are TRBV18 and TRBJ1-1, with 8 nucleotides matching TRBD1. J lost 4 bases, V lost 4 bases, and 8 bases had no gene match. The CDR3 sequence is 15 residues long. Germline lookup yields CDR1 KGHSH and CDR2 LQKENI. The CDR3 region has the DNA TGTGCCAGCTCACTGGAACAGGGGGTGTTCACTGAAGCTTTCTTT. This sequence encodes CASSLEQGVFTEAFF.

The chain has TRBV5-4 and TRBJ2-7; the D gene is possibly TRBD1 (5 bases). CDR3 length: 12 residues. The V gene lost 4 bases and the J gene lost 3 bases, with 8 bases spanning the gap. CDR1 and CDR2 (germline): SGHNT, YYREEE (reference sequence). As DNA, the CDR3 is TGTGCCAGCAGCCAAGACAGCTACGAGCAGTACTTC. Translated, it gives CASSQDSYEQYF.

The chain carries TRBV19 and TRBJ2-7; 7 bases align to TRBD1. In germline, CDR1 is LNHDA, CDR2 SQIVND (reference sequence). The V segment lost 5 bases and the J segment 2 bases; nucleotides outside the gene matches: 12. The CDR3 is 16 residues long. CDR3 protein: CASSRAARTGAYEQYF. In nucleotides, the CDR3 is TGTGCCAGTAGTCGCGCCGCGCGCACAGGGGCCTACGAGCAGTACTTC.

This clone was counted only a few times. The rearrangement joins TRBV10-2 to TRBJ2-7; perhaps TRBD2 as D (6 bases). CDR3 length equals 14 residues. Between the trimmed V and J ends, which lost 4 bases and 5 bases, there was a span of 15 bases. The germline V gene has CDR1 WSHSY and CDR2 SAAADI. In DNA, the CDR3 is TGCGCCAGCAGTGTCCCGGGAGCTGGCAACGAGCAGTACTTC. This sequence encodes CASSVPGAGNEQYF.

The rearrangement links TRBV6-1 to TRBJ2-2; D is unresolved. CDR1 and CDR2 (germline): MNHNS, SASEGT. The length of the CDR3 is 12 residues. Trimming removed 3 bases at V and 6 bases at J, with 5 bases between. The chain's CDR3 is CASSDPAGELFF. CDR3 bases: TGTGCCAGCAGTGACCCGGCCGGGGAGCTGTTTTTT.

V is TRBV29-1 and J is TRBJ2-4, with TRBD2 matching 7 bases. The germline V gene encodes CDR1 SQVTM and CDR2 ANQGSEA. Trimming removed 1 base from V and 11 bases from J; junction bases left unmatched: 5. The CDR3 runs to 12 residues. This chain's CDR3 is CSVEGQGGFQYF. The CDR3 nucleotides read TGCAGCGTTGAAGGGCAGGGAGGGTTTCAGTACTTC.

This chain joins TRBV7-2 and TRBJ1-2; TRBD1 might be the D (6 bases). The V gene lost 6 bases and the J gene lost 4 bases, with 21 bases spanning the gap. This CDR3 contains 16 residues. The V gene's germline CDR1 is SGHTA and CDR2 FQGNSA. The CDR3 DNA sequence: TGTGCCAGCAGTCCTACGGGGGCAGGGTTTGGCTATGGCTACACCTTC. This codes for CASSPTGAGFGYGYTF.

This clone was observed a few times. The rearrangement links TRBV11-2 to TRBJ1-2; possible D gene TRBD1, 6 bases. The CDR3 loop spans 12 amino acids. The germline CDR1 and CDR2 sequences are SGHAT and FQNNGV. V lost 2 bases, J lost 8 bases, and 9 bases lay in between. CDR3 sequence reads: CASSLRGFGYTF. As DNA, the CDR3 is TGTGCCAGCAGCTTAAGGGGGTTCGGCTACACCTTC.

This clone was recorded once. The chain is built from TRBV23-1 and TRBJ2-5, with D maybe TRBD2 (5 bases). TRBV23-1 is filed as an ORF, its function uncertain. The CDR3 loop spans 14 amino acids. V lost 7 bases, J lost 3 bases, and 15 bases lay in between. This chain's CDR3 is CASIDPEAEETQYF. CDR3 DNA sequence: TGCGCCAGCATTGACCCGGAGGCGGAAGAGACCCAGTACTTC.

The chain employs TRBV29-1 and TRBJ2-1, with D unclear. The CDR3 contains 14 residues. CDR1 and CDR2 from the germline V gene are SQVTM and ANQGSEA. Trimming took 6 bases from V and 6 from J, leaving 18 bases between them. Here the CDR3 reads CSVDDVTSLNEQFF. DNA of the CDR3: TGCAGCGTAGACGACGTAACGTCACTCAATGAGCAGTTCTTC.

The genes are TRBV21-1 and TRBJ2-3; TRBD2, the table's D call, was not compared with the DNA. TRBV21-1 is a pseudogene locus. The CDR3 contains 18 residues. The CDR3 DNA reads TGTGCCAGCACCGGCTTGGGACTAGCGGGAGAGAACACAGATACGCAGTATTTT. Its protein product is CASTGLGLAGENTDTQYF.

The chain joins TRBV18 to TRBJ1-4; 8 bases are shared with TRBD1. This CDR3 comprises 15 residues. The V and J ends lost 5 bases and 7 bases, in that order; junction bases with no gene match: 9. Per germline, CDR1 KGHSH and CDR2 LQKENI. The CDR3 here is CASSAQGARGEKLFF. The CDR3 DNA is TGTGCCAGCTCAGCCCAGGGGGCGCGGGGTGAAAAACTGTTTTTT.